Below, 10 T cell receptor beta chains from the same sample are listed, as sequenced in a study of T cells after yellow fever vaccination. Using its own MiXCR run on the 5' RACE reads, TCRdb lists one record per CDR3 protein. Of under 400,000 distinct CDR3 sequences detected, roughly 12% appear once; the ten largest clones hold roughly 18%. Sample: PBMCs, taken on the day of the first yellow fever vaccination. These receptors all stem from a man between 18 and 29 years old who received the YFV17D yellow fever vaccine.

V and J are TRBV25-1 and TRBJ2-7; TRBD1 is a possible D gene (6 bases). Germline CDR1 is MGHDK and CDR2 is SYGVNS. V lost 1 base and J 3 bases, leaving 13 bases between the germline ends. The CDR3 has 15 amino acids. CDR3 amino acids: CASSESLTGFYEQYF. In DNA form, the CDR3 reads TGTGCCAGCAGTGAATCTCTGACAGGCTTCTACGAGCAGTACTTC.

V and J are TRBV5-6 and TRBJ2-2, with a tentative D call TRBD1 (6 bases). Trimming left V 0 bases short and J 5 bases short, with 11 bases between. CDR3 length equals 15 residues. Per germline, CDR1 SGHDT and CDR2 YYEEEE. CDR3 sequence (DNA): TGTGCCAGCAGCTTGGGGGGGCCGGGGACCGGGGAGCTGTTTTTT. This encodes CASSLGGPGTGELFF.

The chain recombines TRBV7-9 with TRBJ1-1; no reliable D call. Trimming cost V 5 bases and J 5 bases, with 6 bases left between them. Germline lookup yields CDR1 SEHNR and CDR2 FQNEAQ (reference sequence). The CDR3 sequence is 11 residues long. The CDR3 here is CASSPQTEAFF. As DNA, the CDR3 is TGTGCCAGCAGCCCCCAAACTGAAGCTTTCTTT.

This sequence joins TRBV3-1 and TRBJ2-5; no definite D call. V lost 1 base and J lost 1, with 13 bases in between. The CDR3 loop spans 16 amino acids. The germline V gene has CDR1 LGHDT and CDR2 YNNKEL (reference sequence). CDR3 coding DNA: TGTGCCAGCAGCCAAGTATCTAGTAGCCCCCAAGAGACCCAGTACTTC. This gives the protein CASSQVSSSPQETQYF.

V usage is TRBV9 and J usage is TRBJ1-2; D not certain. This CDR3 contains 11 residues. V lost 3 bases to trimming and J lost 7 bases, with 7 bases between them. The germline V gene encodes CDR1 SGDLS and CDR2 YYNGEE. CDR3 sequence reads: CASSDPSGYTF. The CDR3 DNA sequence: TGTGCCAGCAGCGACCCCTCTGGCTACACCTTC.

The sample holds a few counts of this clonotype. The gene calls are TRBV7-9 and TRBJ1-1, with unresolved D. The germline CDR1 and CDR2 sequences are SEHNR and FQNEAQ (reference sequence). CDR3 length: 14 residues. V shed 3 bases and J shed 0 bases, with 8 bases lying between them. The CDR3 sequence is CASSFTMMNTEAFF. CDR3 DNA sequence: TGTGCCAGCAGCTTTACAATGATGAACACTGAAGCTTTCTTT.

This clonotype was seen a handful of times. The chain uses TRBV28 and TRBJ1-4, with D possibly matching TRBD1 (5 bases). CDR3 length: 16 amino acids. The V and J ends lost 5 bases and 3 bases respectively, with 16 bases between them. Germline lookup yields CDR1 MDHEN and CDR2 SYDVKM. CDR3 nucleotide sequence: TGTGCCAGCAGTGGACCTCGACAGTCATCTAATGAAAAACTGTTTTTT. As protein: CASSGPRQSSNEKLFF.

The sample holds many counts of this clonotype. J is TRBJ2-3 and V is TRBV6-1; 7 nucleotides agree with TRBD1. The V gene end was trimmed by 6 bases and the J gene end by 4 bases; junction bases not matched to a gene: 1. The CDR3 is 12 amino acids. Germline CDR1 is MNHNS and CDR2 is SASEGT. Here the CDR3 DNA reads TGTGCCAGCAGCACAGGGGCAGATACGCAGTATTTT. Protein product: CASSTGADTQYF.

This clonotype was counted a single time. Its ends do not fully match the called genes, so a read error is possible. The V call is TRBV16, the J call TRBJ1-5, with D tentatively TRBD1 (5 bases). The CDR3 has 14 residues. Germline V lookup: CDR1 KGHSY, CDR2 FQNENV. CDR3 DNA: TGTGCCAGCAGCCAAGGGGACTATAATCGGCCCCAGCATTTT. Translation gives CASSQGDYNRPQHF.

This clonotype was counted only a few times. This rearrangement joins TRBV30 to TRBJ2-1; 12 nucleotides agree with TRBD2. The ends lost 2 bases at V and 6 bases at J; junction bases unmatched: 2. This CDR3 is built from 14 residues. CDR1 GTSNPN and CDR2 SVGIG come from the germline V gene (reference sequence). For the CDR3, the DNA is TGTGCCTGGAGTCTAGCGGGGGGGTCCAATGAGCAGTTCTTC. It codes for CAWSLAGGSNEQFF.